This TCR beta chain was identified in a study of long-term antiretroviral therapy in people with HIV. The assay, immunoSEQ v3.0, was run at survey level. Using immunoSEQ multiplex PCR, the repertoire was profiled, and TCRdb retains in-frame clones only, with some absent. The sample carries tens of thousands of clones, approximately 85% recorded once. Samples held about 0.85-10 million cryopreserved PBMC, and DNA extraction followed. V was pared by 4 bases and J by 7 bases, with 9 bases of the junction left unmatched. The CDR3 length is 16 residues. The chain employs TRBV5-3 and TRBJ2-1, with 12 bases aligning to TRBD2. TRBV5-3 is labeled an ORF, and its function is uncertain. The clonotype was recovered from a man aged 18-30 years with HIV. The sample was unsorted PBMCs, taken 0.3 years after starting antiretroviral therapy. The CDR3 here is CARSPPSGRAQNEQFF. In DNA form, the CDR3 reads TGTGCCAGAAGCCCACCTAGCGGGAGGGCCCAGAATGAGCAGTTCTTC.